This T cell receptor (beta chain) was sequenced during a study of blood T cell repertoires in COVID-19. Whole-study context: Specimens from acute and convalescent COVID-19 originated in the United States, Italy and Spain. T cells, B-cell-depleted T cells, or PBMCs provided the cDNA or gDNA that served as material.

Authors' data handling: Amplified reference gene primers provided the basis for estimating nucleated cell counts. Sequencing was performed with immunoSEQ multiplex PCR; in TCRdb, only in-frame clones are kept and a portion is missing. The V and J calls and the clone size are those of that table, but D and trimming were determined from the DNA. The repertoire holds roughly 200,000 clones, approximately 85% seen once, with 7.5% to 9.5% in the top ten. Per germline, CDR1 GTSNPN and CDR2 SVGIG (reference sequence). The CDR3 has 15 residues. Germline trimming cut 4 bases from V and 7 bases from J; bases unmatched to any gene: 16. A Seattle source enrolled patients during active infection and followed them longitudinally.

The sequencing input was peripheral blood. The chain couples TRBV30 to TRBJ2-7, with TRBD1 matching 7 bases. The sequence was obtained from a woman older than 75 with COVID-19, enrolled during active disease. CDR3 sequence (DNA): TGTGCCTGGAAGGCCCGAGGGGGCCGGGGTCGGGAGCAGTACTTC. Translating gives CAWKARGGRGREQYF.